Listed here are 15 T cell receptor beta chains from one sample, sequenced in a study of T cells in Graves' hyperthyroidism and ophthalmopathy. Authors of the study amplified TCR beta CDR3 regions from RNA transcripts. Carried out on the TCR CDR3, a first-round RT-PCR used the HTBI primer set. TCRdb passed the multiplex PCR reads through MiXCR, listing each CDR3 protein once. This sample has about 400,000 distinct CDR3 sequences; around 15% occur once, and the top ten carry about 13%. Sequencing input: blood. The receptors shown here come from a man between 18 and 35 years old with Graves' ophthalmopathy.

This clonotype was counted at least ten times. The CDR3 here is CASSSGQGYGYTF. In DNA form, the CDR3 reads TGTGCCAGCAGTTCCGGACAGGGCTATGGCTACACCTTC. The chain carries TRBV12-3 or TRBV12-4 and TRBJ1-2, with TRBD1 identical over 8 bases. V trimming: 4 bases; J trimming: 4 bases; junction bases outside the gene matches: 2. This CDR3 has 13 amino acids.

The chain uses TRBV4-1 and TRBJ2-3; no reliable D call. The CDR3 sequence is 15 residues long. The V end lost 4 bases, the J end lost 3 bases, and 14 bases lay between the germline ends. Germline CDR1 is MGHRA and CDR2 is YSYEKL. The CDR3 DNA reads TGCGCCAGCAGCCCCCTACACCGTCAGACAGATACGCAGTATTTT. The encoded protein is CASSPLHRQTDTQYF.

This clonotype came up a few times. V and J are TRBV19 and TRBJ2-1; D not resolved. V lost 2 bases, J lost 2 bases, and 1 base lay in between. CDR1 is LNHDA, CDR2 SQIVND, per germline (reference sequence). This CDR3 has 12 residues. The CDR3: CASSITYNEQFF. CDR3 in DNA: TGTGCCAGTAGTATAACCTACAATGAGCAGTTCTTC.

Of note for this clonotype: One base away lies a much larger clone, so this may be a sequencing read error. The V gene is TRBV3-1, the J gene TRBJ2-7; TRBD1 or TRBD2 may be the D gene (5 bases each). Germline loops: CDR1 LGHDT, CDR2 YNNKEL (reference sequence). The CDR3 covers 16 residues. Trimming took off 3 bases at V and 7 bases at J, with 22 bases between the two ends. Here the CDR3 reads CASSQGTGLAAAEQYF. CDR3 sequence (DNA): TGTGCCAGCAGCCAGGGGACGGGATTAGCCGCGGCTGAGCAGTACTTC.

In its sample, this clonotype was seen a few times. J is TRBJ2-1 and V is TRBV2; 13 bases agree with TRBD2. The germline V gene has CDR1 SNHLY and CDR2 FYNNEI. The trim removed 6 bases at V and 6 bases at J, leaving 5 bases unmatched. CDR3 length: 15 residues. The CDR3 loop is CASRGLAGSSNEQFF. The DNA of the CDR3 is TGTGCCAGCAGGGGACTAGCGGGAAGCTCCAATGAGCAGTTCTTC.

This clonotype was seen a single time. The J gene is TRBJ1-3, the V gene TRBV29-1; 12 nucleotides agree with TRBD1. This CDR3 has 15 amino acids. Germline V gene sequence: CDR1 SQVTM, CDR2 ANQGSEA. The J segment lost 4 bases and the V segment lost 4 bases, leaving 5 bases of the junction unmatched. CDR3 residues: CSVAGQGAAGNTIYF. The CDR3 DNA sequence: TGCAGCGTTGCGGGACAGGGGGCTGCCGGAAACACCATATATTTT. Variable domain in full (rest from reference TRBV29-1 and TRBJ1-3): SAVISQKPSRDICQRGTSLTIQCQVDSQVTMMFWYRQQPGQSLTLIATANQGSEATYESGFVIDKFPISRPNLTFSTLTVSNMSPEDSSIYLCSVAGQGAAGNTIYFGEGSWLTVV.

This clonotype occurred a few times. The chain uses TRBV10-3 and TRBJ1-2; TRBD1 aligns across 8 bases. CDR1 and CDR2 from the germline V gene are ENHRY and SYGVKD. Trimming removed 8 bases from V and 2 bases from J; junction bases left unmatched: 7. This CDR3 spans 14 amino acids. The CDR3 coding sequence is TGTGCCATCGGACCACAGGGGGGGAACTATGGCTACACCTTC. This sequence encodes CAIGPQGGNYGYTF.

In regard to this clonotype: A single base separates this from a much larger clone, so it may be a read error. The CDR3 loop reads CASSLSAGGGTDTQYF. The CDR3 coding sequence is TGTGCCAGCAGCTTATCAGCGGGGGGGGGCACAGATACGCAGTATTTT. The chain combines TRBV7-2 with TRBJ2-3; TRBD2 agrees at 10 bases. This CDR3 spans 16 amino acids. J lost 1 base, V lost 2 bases, and 3 bases had no gene match. Germline V lookup: CDR1 SGHTA, CDR2 FQGNSA.

This clonotype has ten or more counts. V usage is TRBV24-1 and J usage is TRBJ2-3, with a weak D call TRBD2 (5 bases). CDR3 length: 14 residues. CDR1 is KGHDR and CDR2 is SFDVKD in the germline V gene. Trimming took off 3 bases at V and 6 bases at J, with 12 bases between the two ends. The CDR3 region is CATSDTRTLDTQYF. CDR3 DNA: TGTGCCACCAGTGATACAAGGACTCTCGATACGCAGTATTTT.

This clonotype occurred a few times. The chain couples TRBV3-1 to TRBJ2-6; no firm D call. This CDR3 has 16 residues. V lost 6 bases to trimming and J lost 3 bases, with 15 bases between them. CDR1 and CDR2 from the germline V gene are LGHDT and YNNKEL (reference sequence). This CDR3 is CASSNWYTVGANVLTF. Written as DNA, the CDR3 is TGTGCCAGCAGTAACTGGTACACCGTTGGGGCCAACGTCCTGACTTTC.

This sequence joins TRBV27 and TRBJ2-1; weak D call: TRBD2 (6 bases). V was cut by 8 bases and J by 0 bases, with 14 bases left in between. Per the germline V gene, CDR1 is MNHEY and CDR2 is SMNVEV (reference sequence). The CDR3 runs to 15 residues. The DNA of the CDR3 is TGTGCCAGCGCCCCGGGACTCATCTCCTACAATGAGCAGTTCTTC. Translated, it gives CASAPGLISYNEQFF.

This clonotype showed up just a few times. A read error may be the cause here, since a much bigger clone is one base away. The V gene is TRBV12-3 or TRBV12-4, the J gene TRBJ2-7; D possibly corresponds to TRBD2 (6 bases). The length of the CDR3 is 15 residues. CDR3: CASSLALEGSYEQCF. DNA of the CDR3: TGTGCCAGCAGTTTAGCGCTGGAGGGTTCCTACGAGCAGTGCTTC.

CDR3 in DNA: TGCGCCAGCCGGGACTTACCAGATACGCAGTATTTT. Its protein is CASRDLPDTQYF. The rearrangement uses TRBV10-2 and TRBJ2-3; D perhaps matches TRBD2 (6 bases). Germline V CDR1 and CDR2: WSHSY, SAAADI. V was cut by 8 bases and J by 4 bases, with 10 bases left in between. This CDR3 has 12 residues.

The genes are TRBV20-1 and TRBJ1-3; D uncertain. Looked up from germline, CDR1 is DFQATT and CDR2 is SNEGSKA (reference sequence). The CDR3 loop spans 14 amino acids. V lost 3 bases to trimming and J lost 3 bases, with 12 bases between them. The CDR3 nucleotides are TGCAGTGCTAGCCCCAAATCGGGTGGAAACACCATATATTTT. Residues: CSASPKSGGNTIYF.

This clonotype was seen at least ten times. V and J are TRBV5-1 and TRBJ2-7; D may be TRBD1 or TRBD2 (5 bases each). V gave up 0 bases and J gave up 3 bases, with 10 bases separating them. CDR1 and CDR2 (germline): SGHRS, YFSETQ. The CDR3 loop spans 14 amino acids. CDR3 sequence: CASSLATADYEQYF. CDR3 coding DNA: TGCGCCAGCAGCTTGGCGACAGCGGACTACGAGCAGTACTTC.